Detailed here is one TCR beta chain. The data are from a study of sequential checkpoint blockade in melanoma. Overall study context: Patients were randomized 1:1 to nivolumab-then-ipilimumab or ipilimumab-then-nivolumab first-line. Each arm's sequence ended with maintenance nivolumab.

Treatment meaning: randomized to nivolumab then ipilimumab (arm A) or the reverse (arm B). From thawed PBMCs, live CD3+CD8+ cells negative for CD19 and CD56 were sorted. Clones were read by immunoSEQ multiplex PCR, and TCRdb kept only the in-frame ones, dropping some. The sample comprises more than 10,000 clones, almost 85% of which are singletons, and about a quarter rests with the top ten. This CDR3 is 14 amino acids long. Germline V gene sequence: CDR1 MNHEY, CDR2 SVGAGI. Trimming removed 2 bases from V and 2 bases from J, with 7 bases in between. The TCR comes from a human donor with melanoma. The genes are TRBV6-5 and TRBJ1-5; D is possibly TRBD1 (5 bases). Sequenced here: CD8+ T cells sorted from blood (inferred from file names), sampled from a patient given nivolumab and ipilimumab in sequence. In DNA form, the CDR3 reads TGTGCCAGCAGTTACGGCAGGGGCAATCAGCCCCAGCATTTT. Translated: CASSYGRGNQPQHF.